Below, 8 T cell receptor beta chains from the same sample are listed, as sequenced in a study of cytomegalovirus exposure and HLA in healthy donors. The PCR employed 60 Vbeta primers together with 13 Jbeta primers. Assay: immunoSEQ multiplex PCR; the TCRdb copy retains only in-frame clones and omits some. The repertoire has 150,000 to 200,000 clones, about 80% of them found once; the top ten carry 1%. Sequencing used PBMCs. The receptor source for this set is a woman in her fifties or sixties in good health and CMV-seropositive.

This chain joins TRBV19 and TRBJ1-2, with TRBD1 matching over 7 bases. Germline V lookup: CDR1 LNHDA, CDR2 SQIVND (reference sequence). Losses at the gene ends were 6 bases for V and 4 bases for J; bases not matched to a gene: 11. CDR3 length: 15 amino acids. In DNA form, the CDR3 reads TGTGCCAGTAGCCCCAGCCCCAACAGGGGCTATGGCTACACCTTC. Translated: CASSPSPNRGYGYTF.

CDR3 amino acids: CASSKSGPNYSNQPQHF. The CDR3 DNA reads as TGTGCCAGTAGTAAGTCAGGGCCGAACTATAGCAATCAGCCCCAGCATTTT. This sequence joins TRBV19 and TRBJ1-5; possibly TRBD1 for D (5 bases). The CDR3 loop spans 17 amino acids. Germline CDR1 LNHDA, CDR2 SQIVND (reference sequence). The V and J ends lost 4 bases and 0 bases respectively, with 16 bases between them.

V and J are TRBV28 and TRBJ2-7; 8 nucleotides agree with TRBD1. Germline V lookup: CDR1 MDHEN, CDR2 SYDVKM. V trimming: 6 bases; J trimming: 1 base; junction bases outside the gene matches: 5. CDR3 length: 14 residues. The CDR3 region is CASSPTGGSYEQYF. The DNA for the CDR3 is TGTGCCAGCAGCCCCACAGGGGGATCCTACGAGCAGTACTTC.

The chain employs TRBV28 and TRBJ2-5; D remains ambiguous. The assigned J gene may be wrong: the sequence end matches TRBJ2-7 better. This CDR3 spans 12 amino acids. Germline CDR1 is MDHEN and CDR2 is SYDVKM. CDR3 in DNA: TGTGCCAGCAGTTTATATTTCTACGAGCAGTACTTC. Protein product: CASSLYFYEQYF.

This chain uses TRBV18 with TRBJ2-7, with TRBD2 identical over 10 bases. The CDR3 totals 16 residues. Germline V gene sequence: CDR1 KGHSH, CDR2 LQKENI. Trimming at V came to 2 bases and at J to 2 bases, leaving 6 bases not matched to a gene. The CDR3 loop is CASSPALSGGAYEQYF. In nucleotides, the CDR3 is TGTGCCAGCTCACCAGCTTTGAGCGGGGGGGCCTACGAGCAGTACTTC.

J is TRBJ2-3 and V is TRBV6-5; TRBD1 is a possible D gene (6 bases). The CDR3 totals 12 residues. V gave up 8 bases and J gave up 1 base, with 7 bases separating them. Germline lookup yields CDR1 MNHEY and CDR2 SVGAGI. The CDR3 protein is CASAGGTDTQYF. The CDR3 DNA follows: TGTGCCAGCGCAGGGGGCACAGATACGCAGTATTTT.

This chain links TRBV6-1 with TRBJ2-7; 9 bases agree with TRBD1. Germline-derived CDR1 and CDR2 are MNHNS and SASEGT. After removal of 11 bases from V and 5 bases from J, the junction contained 13 bases not matched to a gene. CDR3 length: 14 amino acids. In nucleotides, the CDR3 is TGTGCCGGCACCTTGACAGGGGGAAGTAACGAGCAGTACTTC. This gives the protein CAGTLTGGSNEQYF.

This clone was detected a few times. A junction boundary mismatches the germline segment, possibly from a read error. Other DNA sequences of this sample code for an identical CDR3. The J gene is TRBJ1-1, the V gene TRBV5-4; D gene ambiguous. From germline, CDR1 is SGHNT and CDR2 YYREEE (reference sequence). CDR3 length: 13 amino acids. CDR3 sequence reads: CASSLPVNTEAFF. CDR3 nucleotide sequence: TGTGCCAGTAGCTTGCCAGTGAACACTGAAGCTTTCTTT.